This TCR beta chain was sequenced for a study of cytomegalovirus exposure and HLA in healthy donors. Turning to the study itself: The study placed 80% to 90% of its approximately 400 genotyped donors in the Caucasian-associated ancestry cluster. Study-level results: Trimming of TCR beta V- and J-genes showed a link, identified in a later analysis, to a missense DCLRE1C variant.

PCR primers comprised 60 Vbeta and 13 Jbeta primers. TCRdb's copy holds only in-frame clones and misses some; the assay was immunoSEQ multiplex PCR. The sample shows around 120,000 clones, 60% to 85% of them seen only once. In this sample, this clone turned up a few times. Its antigen is not identified. Trimming took 0 bases from V and 0 from J, leaving 6 bases between them. The CDR3 consists of 14 residues. Per germline, CDR1 SGHTS and CDR2 YDEGEE. The TCR was taken from a woman aged 40 to 50 in good health and CMV-seropositive. The V call is TRBV5-8, the J call TRBJ1-1, with no clear D. The sample taken for sequencing was PBMCs. CDR3 nucleotides: TGTGCCAGCAGCTTGGCCAGGCTGAACACTGAAGCTTTCTTT. Protein product: CASSLARLNTEAFF.